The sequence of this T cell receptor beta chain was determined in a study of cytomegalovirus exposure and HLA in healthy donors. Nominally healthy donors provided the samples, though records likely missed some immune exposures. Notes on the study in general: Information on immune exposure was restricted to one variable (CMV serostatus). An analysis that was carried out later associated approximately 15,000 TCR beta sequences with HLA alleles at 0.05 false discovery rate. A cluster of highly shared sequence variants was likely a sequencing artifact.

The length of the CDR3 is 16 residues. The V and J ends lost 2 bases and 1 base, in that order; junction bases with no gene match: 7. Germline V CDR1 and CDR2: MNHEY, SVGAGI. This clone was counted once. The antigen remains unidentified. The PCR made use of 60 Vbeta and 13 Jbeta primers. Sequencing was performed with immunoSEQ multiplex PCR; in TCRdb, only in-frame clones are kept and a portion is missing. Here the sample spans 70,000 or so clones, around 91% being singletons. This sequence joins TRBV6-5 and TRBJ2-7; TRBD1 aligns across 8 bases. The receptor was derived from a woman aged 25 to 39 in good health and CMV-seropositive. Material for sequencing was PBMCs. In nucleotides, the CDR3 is TGTGCCAGCAGTTACCGATGGACAGGGTTTTCCTACGAGCAGTACTTC. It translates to CASSYRWTGFSYEQYF.